This TCR beta chain was identified during a study of blood T cell repertoires in COVID-19. Study as a whole: Sites across the United States, Italy and Spain contributed samples from acute and convalescent COVID-19.

TCRdb's copy holds only in-frame clones and misses some; the assay was immunoSEQ multiplex PCR. The profile shows 55,000 to 75,000 clones, approximately 83% of them singletons. The CDR3 is 14 amino acids. The germline V and J ends were trimmed by 4 bases and 3 bases, with 10 bases remaining between them. Germline V gene lookup returns CDR1 SNHLY and CDR2 FYNNEI. This rearrangement joins TRBV2 to TRBJ1-5, with a possible D match to TRBD1 (6 bases). The sample was peripheral blood. The origin of this receptor is an elderly man with COVID-19, enrolled during active disease. CDR3 DNA sequence: TGTGCCAGCAGTGCGACAGGATTCAATCAGCCCCAGCATTTT. Protein product: CASSATGFNQPQHF.